This TCR beta chain stems from a study of blood T cell repertoires in COVID-19. As for the study in general: The analysed material was cDNA or gDNA that came from T cells, B-cell-depleted T cells, or PBMCs.

Those enrolled in Seattle joined during active infection and were followed longitudinally afterward. V was trimmed by 0 bases and J by 7 bases, leaving 13 bases between them. Germline CDR1 is SGHRS and CDR2 is YFSETQ. The CDR3 covers 14 residues. Authors' analysis steps: Estimates of nucleated cell counts were drawn from the amplification of reference gene primers. The assay was immunoSEQ multiplex PCR, and TCRdb's table has in-frame clones only and misses some. The DNA was the basis for D and trimming; V, J and clone size are from that table. The sample carries approximately 56,000 clones, 80% to 90% recorded once.

The receptor's source is an older woman with COVID-19, enrolled during active disease. Sequencing was done on a sample of peripheral blood. J is TRBJ1-1 and V is TRBV5-1; D remains unclear. CDR3 sequence: CASSLGVSGDEAFF. CDR3 sequence (DNA): TGCGCCAGCAGCTTGGGGGTCTCCGGAGATGAAGCTTTCTTT.